What follows are 20 T cell receptor beta chains derived from one specimen sequenced in a study of radiotherapy plus CTLA-4 blockade in lung cancer. Only in-frame clones appear in the TCRdb table, and some are missing; sequencing was by immunoSEQ multiplex PCR. Here the sample spans roughly 110,000 clones, 70% to 90% being singletons. This material consisted of peripheral blood, taken from a patient treated with radiotherapy plus ipilimumab. All receptors come from a human donor with non-small cell lung cancer that progressed on radiotherapy plus ipilimumab. Some clones in this sample may be carry-over from other donors' samples.

The chain carries TRBV6-4 and TRBJ1-1; no clear D gene. In germline, CDR1 is MRHNA, CDR2 SNTAGT. This CDR3 has 13 residues. Trimming removed 8 bases at V and 4 bases at J, with 14 bases between. As DNA, the CDR3 is TGTGCCAGCTCCCGGACCGAGAGCACTGAAGCTTTCTTT. This encodes CASSRTESTEAFF.

The CDR3 nucleotides read TGTGCCAGCAGCCAAGACCCAGCGGGGGAAGAGACCCAGTACTTC. This encodes CASSQDPAGEETQYF. This rearrangement joins TRBV4-2 to TRBJ2-5, with TRBD2 matching 8 bases. Unmatched junction bases numbered 3, after V lost 0 bases and J lost 3 bases. CDR1 and CDR2 (germline): LGHNA, YNFKEQ. This CDR3 contains 15 residues.

CDR3 DNA sequence: TGTGCCAGCAGTGAAGCACTGCAGGGATATAGCAATCAGCCCCAGCATTTT. This gives the protein CASSEALQGYSNQPQHF. The chain uses TRBV6-1 and TRBJ1-5; D possibly corresponds to TRBD1 (5 bases). The CDR3 spans 17 residues. V shed 0 bases and J shed 0 bases, with 12 bases lying between them. The V gene's germline CDR1 is MNHNS and CDR2 SASEGT.

The chain combines TRBV5-1 with TRBJ2-7; D not resolved. Trimming shortened V by 0 bases and J by 9 bases, and 13 bases separated the two germline ends. This CDR3 spans 13 amino acids. From germline, CDR1 is SGHRS and CDR2 YFSETQ. The CDR3: CASSLADGSGQYF. CDR3 bases: TGCGCCAGCAGCTTGGCCGACGGGTCAGGGCAGTACTTC.

CDR3 nucleotide sequence: TGTGCCAGCAGAGAGACAGGGGGCTACGAGCAGTACTTC. Its protein product is CASRETGGYEQYF. The chain joins TRBV25-1 to TRBJ2-7; 9 bases are a match to TRBD1. CDR1 MGHDK and CDR2 SYGVNS come from the germline V gene. This CDR3 spans 13 amino acids. V lost 6 bases, J lost 3 bases, and 3 bases stayed unmatched.

The V gene is TRBV6-1, the J gene TRBJ1-1; 7 bases are a match to TRBD1. CDR1 is MNHNS, CDR2 SASEGT, per germline. The junction had 5 bases not matched to a gene; V was cut back by 5 bases and J by 5 bases. The CDR3 has 13 residues. CDR3 region: CASSYNRGTEAFF. CDR3 DNA sequence: TGTGCCAGCAGTTATAACAGGGGTACTGAAGCTTTCTTT.

V is TRBV7-2 and J is TRBJ1-2, with a possible D match to TRBD1 (5 bases). Deletions cut 0 bases from V and 7 bases from J, with 15 bases between. The CDR3 covers 15 residues. In germline, CDR1 is SGHTA, CDR2 FQGNSA. This CDR3 is CASSLAGLKMGGYTF. The DNA of the CDR3 is TGTGCCAGCAGCTTAGCGGGACTCAAAATGGGTGGCTACACCTTC.

The CDR3 here is CASSYAREQYF. Written as DNA, the CDR3 is TGTGCCAGCAGTTATGCCCGTGAGCAGTACTTC. The V gene is TRBV28, the J gene TRBJ2-5; no firm D call. V was cut by 4 bases and J by 11 bases, with 11 bases left in between. Germline-derived CDR1 and CDR2 are MDHEN and SYDVKM. This CDR3 spans 11 amino acids.

This rearrangement joins TRBV7-2 to TRBJ2-1; D unresolved. V was cut by 1 base and J by 7 bases, with 8 bases left in between. The CDR3 sequence is 13 residues long. Germline V gives CDR1 SGHTA, CDR2 FQGNSA. The CDR3 DNA sequence: TGTGCCAGCAGCTTAGAACTTGGGAATGAGCAGTTCTTC. Its protein product is CASSLELGNEQFF.

J is TRBJ2-5 and V is TRBV7-2; D uncertain. CDR1 and CDR2 from the germline V gene are SGHTA and FQGNSA. Between the trimmed V and J ends, which lost 4 bases and 5 bases, there was a span of 8 bases. This CDR3 is built from 12 residues. For the CDR3, the DNA is TGTGCCAGCAGCTCCCCACCCGAGACCCAGTACTTC. It is translated as CASSSPPETQYF.

The chain carries TRBV4-2 and TRBJ2-1; D is undetermined. CDR3 size: 17 residues. V shed 0 bases and J shed 7 bases, with 19 bases lying between them. In germline, CDR1 is LGHNA, CDR2 YNFKEQ. CDR3 coding DNA: TGTGCCAGCAGCCAAGATGGTCCGACCGAACTATTTAATGAGCAGTTCTTC. Amino acid sequence: CASSQDGPTELFNEQFF.

The CDR3 spells CASRSRQGVNTEAFF. DNA of the CDR3: TGTGCCAGCAGGAGTAGACAGGGGGTGAACACTGAAGCTTTCTTT. The V and J genes are TRBV5-4 and TRBJ1-1, with 9 positions matching TRBD1. This CDR3 spans 15 amino acids. CDR1 is SGHNT, CDR2 YYREEE, per germline (reference sequence). V lost 5 bases and J lost 0; bases outside the gene matches: 5.

The chain has TRBV29-1 and TRBJ2-3, with D uncertain. Per germline, CDR1 SQVTM and CDR2 ANQGSEA. The CDR3 has 13 residues. Trimming removed 3 bases from V and 0 bases from J, with 7 bases in between. The CDR3 protein is CSVDLDSTDTQYF. CDR3 coding DNA: TGCAGCGTTGACCTGGACAGCACAGATACGCAGTATTTT.

The V and J genes are TRBV5-4 and TRBJ1-2, with 9 bases aligning to TRBD1. Germline V gene lookup returns CDR1 SGHNT and CDR2 YYREEE (reference sequence). V dropped 4 bases and J dropped 7; count of bases not matched to a gene: 8. This CDR3 comprises 14 residues. CDR3 nucleotides: TGTGCCAGCAGCACCAGGACAGGGGATCGTGGCTACACCTTC. Its protein product is CASSTRTGDRGYTF.

The rearrangement joins TRBV7-9 to TRBJ2-1; TRBD2 matches at 13 bases. The CDR3 sequence is 17 residues long. Losses at the gene ends were 5 bases for V and 5 bases for J; bases not matched to a gene: 9. Germline V CDR1 and CDR2: SEHNR, FQNEAQ (reference sequence). The CDR3 spells CASSPGTSGVSDNEQFF. CDR3 sequence (DNA): TGTGCCAGCAGCCCCGGGACTAGCGGGGTTTCTGACAATGAGCAGTTCTTC.

The V gene is TRBV9, the J gene TRBJ1-1; tentatively, D is TRBD1 (5 bases). Germline V gives CDR1 SGDLS, CDR2 YYNGEE. There are 15 residues in the CDR3. V was cut by 4 bases and J by 4 bases, with 17 bases left in between. In DNA form, the CDR3 reads TGTGCCAGCAGCCCTCGTGGGGGGTTGGTCACTGAAGCTTTCTTT. Translation gives CASSPRGGLVTEAFF.

The CDR3, as DNA: TGTGCCAGCAGCTCAACCAACTCAGAACGTGAAAAACTGTTTTTT. As protein: CASSSTNSEREKLFF. The rearrangement joins TRBV7-2 to TRBJ1-4; D unresolved. The CDR3 sequence is 15 residues long. Germline V gene sequence: CDR1 SGHTA, CDR2 FQGNSA. The V and J ends lost 4 bases and 7 bases respectively, with 16 bases between them.

The chain has TRBV29-1 and TRBJ2-7; TRBD2 matches 9 bases. The CDR3 has 14 residues. Germline lookup yields CDR1 SQVTM and CDR2 ANQGSEA. V shed 7 bases and J 2 bases; nucleotides not matched to a gene: 9. The CDR3 sequence is CSASRLAEPYEQYF. The CDR3 DNA follows: TGCAGCGCCTCCAGACTAGCGGAACCCTACGAGCAGTACTTC.

The chain couples TRBV29-1 to TRBJ1-5, with a weak D call TRBD1 (6 bases). Germline-derived CDR1 and CDR2 are SQVTM and ANQGSEA. This CDR3 region has 12 residues. The V end was cut by 5 bases, the J end by 3 bases, with 8 bases between. CDR3 region: CSVWTVNQPQHF. For the CDR3, the DNA is TGCAGCGTTTGGACAGTCAATCAGCCCCAGCATTTT.

The V and J genes are TRBV7-2 and TRBJ1-2; the D is unclear. This CDR3 contains 13 residues. Trimming left V 1 base short and J 4 bases short, with 7 bases between. Germline loops: CDR1 SGHTA, CDR2 FQGNSA. The CDR3 spells CASSLGQSYGYTF. The CDR3 DNA follows: TGTGCCAGCAGCTTAGGTCAGAGCTATGGCTACACCTTC.